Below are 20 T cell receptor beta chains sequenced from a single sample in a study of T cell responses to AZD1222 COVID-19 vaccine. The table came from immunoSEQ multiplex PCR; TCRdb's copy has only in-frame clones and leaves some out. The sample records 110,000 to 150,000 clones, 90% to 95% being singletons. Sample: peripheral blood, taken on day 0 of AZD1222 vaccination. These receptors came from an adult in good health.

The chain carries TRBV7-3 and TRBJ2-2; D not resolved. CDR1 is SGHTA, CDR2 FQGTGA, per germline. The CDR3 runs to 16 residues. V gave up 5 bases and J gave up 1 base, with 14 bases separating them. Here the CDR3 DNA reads TGTGCCAGCAGCCCGAAAGGATTGAAGAACACCGGGGAGCTGTTTTTT. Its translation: CASSPKGLKNTGELFF.

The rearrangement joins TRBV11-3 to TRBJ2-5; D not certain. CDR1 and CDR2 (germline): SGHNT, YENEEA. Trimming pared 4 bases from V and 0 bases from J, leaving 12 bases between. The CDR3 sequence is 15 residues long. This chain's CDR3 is CASSYPGLDQETQYF. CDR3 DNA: TGTGCCAGCAGCTACCCCGGTTTAGACCAAGAGACCCAGTACTTC. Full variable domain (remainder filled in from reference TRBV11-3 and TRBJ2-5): EAGVVQSPRYKIIEKKQPVAFWCNPISGHNTLYWYLQNLGQGPELLIRYENEEAVDDSQLPKDRFSAERLKGVDSTLKIQPAELGDSAVYLCASSYPGLDQETQYFGPGTRLLVL.

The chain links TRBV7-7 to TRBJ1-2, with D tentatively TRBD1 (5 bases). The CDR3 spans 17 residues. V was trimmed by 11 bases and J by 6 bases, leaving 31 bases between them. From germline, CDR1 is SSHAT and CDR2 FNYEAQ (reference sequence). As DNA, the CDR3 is TGTGCCCACCGGACCGGGGGAGAAAGGGAATACCACCATGGCTACACCTTC. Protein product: CAHRTGGEREYHHGYTF.

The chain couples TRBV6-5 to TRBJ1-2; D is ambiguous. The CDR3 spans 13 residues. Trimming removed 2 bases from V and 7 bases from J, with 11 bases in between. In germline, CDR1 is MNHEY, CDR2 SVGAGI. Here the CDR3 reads CASSYRSSGGYTF. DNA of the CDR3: TGTGCCAGCAGTTACAGATCTTCGGGTGGCTACACCTTC.

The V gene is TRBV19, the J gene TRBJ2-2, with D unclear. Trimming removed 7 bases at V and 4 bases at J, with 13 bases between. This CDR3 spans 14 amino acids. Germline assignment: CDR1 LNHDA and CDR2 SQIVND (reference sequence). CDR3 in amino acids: CASTSWVGTGELFF. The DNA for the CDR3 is TGTGCCAGTACGTCGTGGGTGGGCACCGGGGAGCTGTTTTTT.

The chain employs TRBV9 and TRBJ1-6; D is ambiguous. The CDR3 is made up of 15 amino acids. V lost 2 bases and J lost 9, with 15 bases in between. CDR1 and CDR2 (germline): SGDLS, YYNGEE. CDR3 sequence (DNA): TGTGCCAGCAGCGTTTCTGGCGGCGACCTTTCACCCCTCCACTTT. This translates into CASSVSGGDLSPLHF.

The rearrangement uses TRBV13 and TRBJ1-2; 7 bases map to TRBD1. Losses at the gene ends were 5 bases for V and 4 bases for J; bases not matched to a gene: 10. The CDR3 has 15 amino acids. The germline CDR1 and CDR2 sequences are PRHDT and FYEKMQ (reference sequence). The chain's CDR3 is CASSTSTGPPYGYTF. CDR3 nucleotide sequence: TGTGCCAGCAGCACGTCGACAGGGCCACCCTATGGCTACACCTTC.

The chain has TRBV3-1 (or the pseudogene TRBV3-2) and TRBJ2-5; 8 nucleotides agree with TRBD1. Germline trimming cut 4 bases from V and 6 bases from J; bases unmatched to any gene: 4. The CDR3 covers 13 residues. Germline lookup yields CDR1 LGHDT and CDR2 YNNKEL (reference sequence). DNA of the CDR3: TGTGCCAGCAGCCCCGGACAGGGACAGACCCAGTACTTC. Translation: CASSPGQGQTQYF.

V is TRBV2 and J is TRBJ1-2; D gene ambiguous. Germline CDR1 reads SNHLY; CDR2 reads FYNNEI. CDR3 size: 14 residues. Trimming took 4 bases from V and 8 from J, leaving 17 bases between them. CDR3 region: CASSVWRGPGGYTF. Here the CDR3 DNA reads TGTGCCAGCAGTGTATGGCGGGGTCCGGGAGGCTACACCTTC.

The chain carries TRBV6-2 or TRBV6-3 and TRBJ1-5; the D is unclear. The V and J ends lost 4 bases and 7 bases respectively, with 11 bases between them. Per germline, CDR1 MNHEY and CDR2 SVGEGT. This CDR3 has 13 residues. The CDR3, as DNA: TGTGCCAGCAGTTCTATAGGCGGGCAGCCCCAGCATTTT. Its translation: CASSSIGGQPQHF.

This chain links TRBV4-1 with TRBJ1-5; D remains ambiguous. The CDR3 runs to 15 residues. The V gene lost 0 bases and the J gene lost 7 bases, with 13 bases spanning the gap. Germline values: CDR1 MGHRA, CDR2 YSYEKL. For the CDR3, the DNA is TGCGCCAGCAGCCAAGATCTTCCCCACCGGCAGCCCCAGCATTTT. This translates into CASSQDLPHRQPQHF.

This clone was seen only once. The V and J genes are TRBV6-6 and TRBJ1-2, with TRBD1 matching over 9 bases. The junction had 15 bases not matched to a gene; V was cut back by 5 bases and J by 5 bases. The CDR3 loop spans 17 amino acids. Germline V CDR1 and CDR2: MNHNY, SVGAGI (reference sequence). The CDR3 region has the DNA TGTGCCAGCAGTCCCACTGGACAGGGGAGTCCCCTATATGGCTACACCTTC. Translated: CASSPTGQGSPLYGYTF.

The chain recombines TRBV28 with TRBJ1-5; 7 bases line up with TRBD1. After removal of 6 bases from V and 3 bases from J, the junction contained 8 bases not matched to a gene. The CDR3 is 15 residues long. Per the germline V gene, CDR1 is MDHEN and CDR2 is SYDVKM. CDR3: CASSQGTGVNQPQHF. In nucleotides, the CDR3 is TGTGCCAGCAGCCAGGGTACAGGGGTCAATCAGCCCCAGCATTTT.

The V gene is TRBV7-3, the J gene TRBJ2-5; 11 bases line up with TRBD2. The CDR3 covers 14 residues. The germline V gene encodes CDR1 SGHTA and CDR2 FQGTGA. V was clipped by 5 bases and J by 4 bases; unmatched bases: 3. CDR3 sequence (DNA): TGTGCCAGCAGCGGTAGCGGGGGGGGAGAGACCCAGTACTTC. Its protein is CASSGSGGGETQYF.

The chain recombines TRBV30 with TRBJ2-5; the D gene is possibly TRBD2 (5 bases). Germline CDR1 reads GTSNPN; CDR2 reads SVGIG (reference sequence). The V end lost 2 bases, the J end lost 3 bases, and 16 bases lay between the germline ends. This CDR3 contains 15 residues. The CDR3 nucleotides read TGTGCCTGGAGTCCCTTGGACTTCTCTGAAGAGACCCAGTACTTC. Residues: CAWSPLDFSEETQYF.

The CDR3 loop reads CASSFSGGAFGTEAFF. The CDR3 DNA reads TGCGCCAGCAGTTTTTCAGGGGGCGCGTTCGGCACTGAAGCTTTCTTT. The chain recombines TRBV5-1 with TRBJ1-1, with 8 bases identical to TRBD1. From germline, CDR1 is SGHRS and CDR2 YFSETQ. The CDR3 runs 16 residues. The V segment lost 5 bases and the J segment 4 bases; nucleotides outside the gene matches: 13.

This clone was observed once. CDR3 sequence reads: CASSRGNQPQHF. CDR3 DNA: TGTGCCAGCAGCAGGGGTAATCAGCCCCAGCATTTT. The gene calls are TRBV12-3 or TRBV12-4 and TRBJ1-5; tentatively, D is TRBD1 (6 bases). The CDR3 contains 12 residues. V lost 6 bases and J 4 bases, leaving 7 bases between the germline ends.

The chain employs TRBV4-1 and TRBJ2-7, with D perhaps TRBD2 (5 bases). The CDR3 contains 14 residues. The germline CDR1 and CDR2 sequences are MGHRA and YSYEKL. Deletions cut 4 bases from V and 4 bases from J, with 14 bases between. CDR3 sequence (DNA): TGCGCCAGCAGCCGGGCAGCGGTTCGGTACGAGCAGTACTTC. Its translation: CASSRAAVRYEQYF.

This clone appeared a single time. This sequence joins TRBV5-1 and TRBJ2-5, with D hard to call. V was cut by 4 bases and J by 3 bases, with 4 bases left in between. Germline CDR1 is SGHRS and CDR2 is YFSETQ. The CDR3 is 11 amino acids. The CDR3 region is CASSGEETQYF. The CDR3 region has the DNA TGCGCCAGCAGCGGGGAAGAGACCCAGTACTTC.

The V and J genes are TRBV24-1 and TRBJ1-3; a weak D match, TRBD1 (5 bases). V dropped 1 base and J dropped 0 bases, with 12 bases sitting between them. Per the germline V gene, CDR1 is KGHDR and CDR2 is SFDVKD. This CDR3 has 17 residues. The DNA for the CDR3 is TGTGCCACCAGTGATTTTGCAGGGCCCTTCTCTGGAAACACCATATATTTT. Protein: CATSDFAGPFSGNTIYF.